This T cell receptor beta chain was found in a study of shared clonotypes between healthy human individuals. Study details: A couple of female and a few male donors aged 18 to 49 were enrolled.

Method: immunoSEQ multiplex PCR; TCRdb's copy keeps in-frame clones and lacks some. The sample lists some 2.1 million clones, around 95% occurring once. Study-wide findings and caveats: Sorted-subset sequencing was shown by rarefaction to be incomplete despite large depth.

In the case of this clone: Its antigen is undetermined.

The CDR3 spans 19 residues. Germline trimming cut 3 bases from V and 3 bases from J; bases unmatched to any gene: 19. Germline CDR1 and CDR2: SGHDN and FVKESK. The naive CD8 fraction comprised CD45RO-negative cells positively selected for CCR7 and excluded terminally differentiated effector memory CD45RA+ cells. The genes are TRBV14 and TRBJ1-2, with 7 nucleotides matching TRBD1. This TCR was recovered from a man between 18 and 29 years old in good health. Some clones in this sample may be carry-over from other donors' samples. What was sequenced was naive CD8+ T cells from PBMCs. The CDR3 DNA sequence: TGTGCCAGCAGCCATCGATCCCCCGGGAGGACAGGCCGTGACTATGGCTACACCTTC. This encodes CASSHRSPGRTGRDYGYTF.